A single sample gave rise to the 7 T cell receptor beta chains below, sequenced in a study of monozygotic twins with inflammatory bowel disease. TCRdb reanalyzed the 5' RACE reads and collapses them to one entry per CDR3 protein, without DNA. This sample's table reports about 450,000 distinct CDR3 sequences. The sample consisted of blood. Receptors originate from a human donor with ulcerative colitis or Crohn's disease, or a healthy co-twin of an affected twin (not recorded which).

The gene calls are TRBV20-1 and TRBJ2-5; the D call of TRBD1 rests on TCRdb alone, since no DNA is present to check it. CDR1 and CDR2 from the germline V gene are DFQATT and SNEGSKA (reference sequence). The length of the CDR3 is 15 residues. CDR3 region: CSARGRRDFTETQYF.

This chain joins TRBV9 and TRBJ2-7; TCRdb names TRBD2, which stays unverified in the absence of DNA. The CDR3 consists of 16 residues. CDR1 is SGDLS and CDR2 is YYNGEE in the germline V gene. This chain's CDR3 is CASSVVIRREAYEQYF.

The chain joins TRBV7-2 to TRBJ2-5; TCRdb's D call of TRBD2 is untestable without DNA. Germline CDR1 reads SGHTA; CDR2 reads FQGNSA. The CDR3 loop spans 14 amino acids. CDR3 sequence reads: CASNLQPTQETQYF.

The V gene is TRBV9, the J gene TRBJ2-7; the TCRdb D gene call, TRBD2, has no DNA to confirm it. The CDR3 is made up of 16 amino acids. Germline-derived CDR1 and CDR2 are SGDLS and YYNGEE. CDR3 amino acids: CASSVGSGGPSYEQYF.

The genes are TRBV3-1 and TRBJ1-4; the TCRdb call, TRBD1, lacks DNA for checking. Looked up from germline, CDR1 is LGHDT and CDR2 is YNNKEL (reference sequence). The CDR3 length is 15 residues. CDR3 amino acids: CASSQGQGINEKLFF.

The chain couples TRBV7-2 to TRBJ2-1. Germline CDR1 is SGHTA and CDR2 is FQGNSA. The length of the CDR3 is 14 residues. CDR3 in amino acids: CASSPTDSYNEQFF.

The chain uses TRBV10-1 and TRBJ2-1; with no DNA, the TCRdb D assignment of TRBD2 cannot be verified. CDR3 length: 20 residues. Per the germline V gene, CDR1 is WNHNN and CDR2 is SYGVQD (reference sequence). Here the CDR3 reads CASSGPRTSGSTRGGNEQFF.